This T cell receptor (beta chain) was identified during a study of shared clonotypes between healthy human individuals. The wider study: Three plates were used per donor for CD4 naive, three for CD4 memory, two for CD8 naive and one for CD8 memory.

The method was immunoSEQ multiplex PCR; TCRdb's version includes in-frame clones alone and lacks a portion of them. This table holds about 2 million clones, about 95% found once. CD45RO-negative cells were positively selected for CCR7, leaving out terminally differentiated effector memory CD45RA+ cells. Adult donors, all healthy and HIV-negative, had no recent acute infections or vaccinations. This CDR3 is 14 amino acids long. In germline, CDR1 is PRHDT, CDR2 FYEKMQ (reference sequence). V lost 1 base and J 6 bases, leaving 13 bases between the germline ends. Input material: naive CD8+ T cells sorted from blood. The chain combines TRBV13 with TRBJ2-7; the D gene is possibly TRBD2 (5 bases). The TCR was taken from a man aged 18 to 29 in good health. CDR3 sequence: CASSLERTPGEQYF. CDR3 nucleotide sequence: TGTGCCAGCAGCTTAGAACGGACTCCTGGCGAGCAGTACTTC.